This TCR beta chain was captured in a study of OX40 agonist ivuxolimab in advanced cancers. Overall study context: Three individuals attained partial responses, comprising one hepatocellular carcinoma case and two cutaneous melanoma cases. Study results and limitations: Researchers did not determine the expanded peripheral T cells' antigen specificity.

With respect to this clone: The antigen is unknown.

The assay was immunoSEQ multiplex PCR, and TCRdb's table has in-frame clones only and misses some. Of approximately 19,000 clones listed, about 83% are singletons. This receptor was obtained from an adult with an advanced solid tumor such as melanoma, head and neck, liver or kidney cancer. This specimen consisted of CD4+ or CD8+ T cells sorted from blood, obtained in a trial of the OX40 agonist ivuxolimab.

CDR3 sequence reads: CASSLSSSTDTQYF. DNA for the CDR3: TGTGCCAGCAGTTTATCCTCCAGCACAGATACGCAGTATTTT. This chain connects TRBV27 to TRBJ2-3, with D unclear. The CDR3 is made up of 14 amino acids. Trimming removed 0 bases from V and 0 bases from J, with 4 bases in between. CDR1 and CDR2 from the germline V gene are MNHEY and SMNVEV (reference sequence).